Given below is one T cell receptor (beta chain) in context. This record belongs to a study of blood T cell repertoires in COVID-19. Study information: Whether acute or convalescent, the COVID-19 samples came from the United States, Italy and Spain.

Germline loops: CDR1 MNHEY, CDR2 SVGEGT. The trim removed 2 bases at V and 1 base at J, leaving 7 bases unmatched. This CDR3 region has 16 residues. Enrolled through a virtual design, the participants were between roughly 18 and 90 years of age and came from some 26 US areas. Within 2 weeks of study entry, exposed participants had contacted a PCR-confirmed or clinician-diagnosed COVID-19 case. The repertoire was sequenced with immunoSEQ multiplex PCR; TCRdb's copy has only in-frame clones and lacks some. The sample comprises 350,000 or so clones, approximately 91% of which are singletons, and just over 1% rests with the top ten.

This sequence was found in a woman aged 25 to 39 who had been exposed to COVID-19. Material for sequencing was PBMCs or T cells enriched from blood (not recorded which). The rearrangement uses TRBV6-2 or TRBV6-3 and TRBJ1-2, with 7 bases fitting TRBD1. CDR3 in DNA: TGTGCCAGCAGTTACCAGTGGGGACAGATTAACTATGGCTACACCTTC. Protein product: CASSYQWGQINYGYTF.